This is a list of T cell receptor beta chains from one sample in a study of spatial heterogeneity in lung cancer. TCRdb re-analysed the 5' RACE reads in MiXCR, keeping a single row per CDR3 protein. This table holds 15,000 to 20,000 distinct CDR3 sequences, about 21% found once. The sample here was PBMCs, taken at surgery. These receptors were taken from a female donor with early-stage non-small cell lung cancer. Each CDR3 is given with its conserved first and last residue. D genes are given only for firm matches.

>TRBV4-3|TRBJ2-1|.
CASSGIGGDEQFF
>TRBV6-6|TRBJ1-2|.
CASSPAPRVEGYTF
>TRBV20-1|TRBJ2-7|.
CSARGQIGYEQYF
>TRBV19|TRBJ2-1|.
CASRAREYNEQFF
>TRBV20-1|TRBJ2-7|TRBD2
CSATPPPGGLGYF
>TRBV5-1|TRBJ2-2|.
CASSLEGFSGELFF
>TRBV28|TRBJ1-2|.
CASTYADYGYTF
>TRBV30|TRBJ1-2|TRBD1
CAWSVLGQGARGYGYTF
>TRBV30|TRBJ2-1|.
CAWSVVTGTHQFF
>TRBV7-8|TRBJ2-3|.
CASSFWGRGGTDTQYF
>TRBV18|TRBJ2-1|TRBD2
CASSPRRESYNEQFF
>TRBV7-2|TRBJ1-1|.
CASSPQAVRANTEAFF
>TRBV6-2/TRBV6-3|TRBJ2-1|.
CASSYSGGQAEQFF
>TRBV6-2/TRBV6-3|TRBJ2-6|.
CASSPFWGAGAGANVLTF
>TRBV15|TRBJ2-5|.
CATSRVLETQYF
>TRBV12-3/TRBV12-4|TRBJ2-7|.
CASSSREGKDRAQYF